This T cell receptor beta chain was sequenced for a study of vaccination effects on CD4 cells after COVID-19. Some clones are missing from TCRdb's copy, which holds only in-frame ones; the method was immunoSEQ multiplex PCR. This sample has some 39,000 clones, with more than 75% found just once. CDR1 LGHDT and CDR2 YNNKEL come from the germline V gene (reference sequence). V lost 2 bases, J lost 3 bases, and 16 bases lay in between. The CDR3 is 16 residues long. Cells that had been cultured for nine to eleven days were the source of isolated CD4+ T cells. Concerning this clone itself: Its antigen is unidentified.

This sequence was found in a human donor who received a COVID-19 vaccine. The input for sequencing was CD4+ T cells from PBMCs cultured without peptide, taken before COVID-19 vaccination. This rearrangement joins TRBV3-1 (or the pseudogene TRBV3-2) to TRBJ1-2, with D unresolved. Here the CDR3 reads CASSQLGGYSDYGYTF. The CDR3 DNA sequence: TGTGCCAGCAGCCAATTAGGCGGTTATAGCGACTATGGCTACACCTTC.